These T cell receptor beta chains were read from a single sample in a study of T cell repertoires in cytomegalovirus infection. TCRdb used MiXCR to reprocess the reads, holding one entry per CDR3 protein. Here the sample spans 100,000 to 150,000 distinct CDR3 sequences, roughly 9% being singletons. Sequenced sample: PBMCs. These receptors originate from a human donor in good health (CMV status not recorded). Some clones in this sample may be carry-over from other donors' samples. Each CDR3 is given with its conserved first and last residue. Each record gives: V gene, clone size, J gene, D gene, CDR3 DNA, CDR3 protein. D genes are given only for firm matches. The size of a clone is reported for some rows only, either as once, few or many, or as a class for expanded clones.

V gene: TRBV12-3/TRBV12-4
clone size: many
J gene: TRBJ2-7
D gene: TRBD1
CDR3 DNA: TGTGCCAGCAGCCCAGGGGGCTGGGGGTACGAGCAGTACTTC
CDR3 protein: CASSPGGWGYEQYF

V gene: TRBV19
clone size: NA
J gene: TRBJ1-5
D gene: NA
CDR3 DNA: TGTGCCAGTAGGGAACACCCTAATAGCAATCAGCCCCAGCATTTT
CDR3 protein: CASREHPNSNQPQHF

V gene: TRBV7-2
clone size: many
J gene: TRBJ2-1
D gene: TRBD2
CDR3 DNA: TGTGCCAGCAGCCAGCAGGGGCGGGGGGCGAGTAATGAGCAGTTCTTC
CDR3 protein: CASSQQGRGASNEQFF

V gene: TRBV14
clone size: NA
J gene: TRBJ2-1
D gene: NA
CDR3 DNA: TGTGCCAGCAGCCCCGGGCCCCTCAATGAGCAGTTCTTC
CDR3 protein: CASSPGPLNEQFF

V gene: TRBV6-5
clone size: many
J gene: TRBJ2-1
D gene: TRBD2
CDR3 DNA: TGTGCCAGCAGTTACTCGGCTAGCGGGGCATCCTACAATGAGCAGTTCTTC
CDR3 protein: CASSYSASGASYNEQFF

V gene: TRBV12-3/TRBV12-4
clone size: NA
J gene: TRBJ1-1
D gene: NA
CDR3 DNA: TGTGCCAGCAGTTTGACGGGGGCCATGAACACTGAAGCTTTCTTT
CDR3 protein: CASSLTGAMNTEAFF

V gene: TRBV25-1
clone size: many
J gene: TRBJ2-3
D gene: NA
CDR3 DNA: TGTGCCAGCAGTGCCCCTCTGGATACGCAGTATTTT
CDR3 protein: CASSAPLDTQYF

V gene: TRBV20-1
clone size: many
J gene: TRBJ2-1
D gene: NA
CDR3 DNA: TGCAGTGCTCGTAGCTATGAGCAGTTCTTC
CDR3 protein: CSARSYEQFF

V gene: TRBV5-1
clone size: NA
J gene: TRBJ2-7
D gene: NA
CDR3 DNA: TGCGCCAGCAGCTTGGATGGAGGGACCTACGAGCAGTACTTC
CDR3 protein: CASSLDGGTYEQYF

V gene: TRBV25-1
clone size: NA
J gene: TRBJ2-1
D gene: NA
CDR3 DNA: TGTGCCAGCAGAGAATATGGGGGGCAGGGTTACAATGAGCAGTTCTTC
CDR3 protein: CASREYGGQGYNEQFF

V gene: TRBV20-1
clone size: NA
J gene: TRBJ1-5
D gene: NA
CDR3 DNA: TGCAGAGCTAGAACAGGGTCGGGGGGTTATAGCAATCAGCCCCAGCATTTT
CDR3 protein: CRARTGSGGYSNQPQHF

V gene: TRBV7-2
clone size: NA
J gene: TRBJ1-1
D gene: TRBD1
CDR3 DNA: TGTGCCAGCAGGCAACAGGGGGTGGGTCTCGTCCCGATAAACACCGAAGCTTTCTTT
CDR3 protein: CASRQQGVGLVPINTEAFF

V gene: TRBV5-1
clone size: many
J gene: TRBJ2-1
D gene: NA
CDR3 DNA: TGCGCCAGCAGCCCCCGGGCTCAGGGTGGTGAGCAGTTCTTC
CDR3 protein: CASSPRAQGGEQFF

V gene: TRBV10-3
clone size: NA
J gene: TRBJ1-3
D gene: NA
CDR3 DNA: TGTGCCGTCACCCAGGGGCTAGGAAACACCATATATTTT
CDR3 protein: CAVTQGLGNTIYF

V gene: TRBV7-2
clone size: many
J gene: TRBJ2-3
D gene: TRBD1
CDR3 DNA: TGTGCCAGCAGCCCAGGGACAGGGCCAGATACGCAGTATTTT
CDR3 protein: CASSPGTGPDTQYF

V gene: TRBV5-8
clone size: many
J gene: TRBJ2-1
D gene: NA
CDR3 DNA: TGTGCCAGCAGCTTGAACCGGCAGGGAGCAGGGTTCTTC
CDR3 protein: CASSLNRQGAGFF

V gene: TRBV11-2
clone size: NA
J gene: TRBJ2-7
D gene: TRBD1
CDR3 DNA: TGTGCCAGCAGCTCCCCGGACAGGGGAGGGCACGAGCAGTACTTC
CDR3 protein: CASSSPDRGGHEQYF

V gene: TRBV20-1
clone size: many
J gene: TRBJ2-7
D gene: TRBD2
CDR3 DNA: TGCAGTGCTGAGGGAACTAGCGGGAACACCTACGAGCAGTACTTC
CDR3 protein: CSAEGTSGNTYEQYF